The rows below give T cell receptor beta chains drawn from one sample of a study of blood T cell repertoires in COVID-19. TCRdb's copy holds only in-frame clones and misses some; the assay was immunoSEQ multiplex PCR. The sample holds 100,000 to 150,000 clones, about 85% seen once. The sample consisted of peripheral blood. The receptors stem from a woman older than 75 with acute or convalescent COVID-19. Each CDR3 is given with its conserved first and last residue. A D gene is named only where the DNA matches it firmly. For some rows the clone size is stated as once, few or many, or as a class when expanded; others skip it.

J gene | V gene | clone size | D gene | CDR3 DNA | CDR3 protein
TRBJ1-6 | TRBV4-2 | . | . | TGTGCCAGCAGCCAAGATCAGGGAACCTATAATTCACCCCTCCACTTT | CASSQDQGTYNSPLHF
TRBJ1-2 | TRBV7-9 | . | . | TGTGCCAGCAGCTCGAGAAGTGCGGACTATGGCTACACCTTC | CASSSRSADYGYTF
TRBJ1-5 | TRBV6-6 | . | . | TGTGCCAGCAGCCCGGGATCTCGCTTCCCCCAGCCCCAGCATTTT | CASSPGSRFPQPQHF
TRBJ1-6 | TRBV28 | few | . | TGTGCCAGCAGTTTCTCACAGGGTCCAATTTATTCACCCCTCCACTTT | CASSFSQGPIYSPLHF
TRBJ2-3 | TRBV11-2 | . | TRBD1 | TGTGCCAGCAGCCCTAGACAGGGTTCGGATACGCAGTATTTT | CASSPRQGSDTQYF
TRBJ2-3 | TRBV3-1/TRBV3-2 | . | TRBD1 | TGTGCCAGCAGCTTCGGACAGGGTTTAGGAGATACGCAGTATTTT | CASSFGQGLGDTQYF
TRBJ2-3 | TRBV18 | . | . | TGTGCCAGCTCAATTAAGGCGGCGGAAGCTAGCACAGATACGCAGTATTTT | CASSIKAAEASTDTQYF
TRBJ2-3 | TRBV19 | . | TRBD2 | TGTGCCAGTAGTATGGGACTAGCGGGGGGCAAAAACACAGATACGCAGTATTTT | CASSMGLAGGKNTDTQYF
TRBJ1-6 | TRBV11-2 | . | . | TGTGCCAGCAGAAGAATACAGGGAAGCTCCTATAATTCACCCCTCCACTTT | CASRRIQGSSYNSPLHF
TRBJ1-4 | TRBV27 | few | . | TGTGCCAGCAGTTTAAGACAGAGAAGTGCTAATGAAAAACTGTTTTTT | CASSLRQRSANEKLFF
TRBJ2-7 | TRBV7-3 | . | TRBD1 | TGTGCCAGCAGCCCTCCCGACCCGGGACAGGGGGCCTACGAGCAGTACTTC | CASSPPDPGQGAYEQYF
TRBJ1-1 | TRBV19 | . | . | TGTGCCAGTAGTATCGGGGGGCAAGCTCTTGCTTTCTTT | CASSIGGQALAFF
TRBJ1-3 | TRBV5-1 | . | TRBD1 | TGCGCCAGCAGCTTACAACAGGGGGCGTCTGGAAACACCATATATTTT | CASSLQQGASGNTIYF
TRBJ2-3 | TRBV19 | . | . | TGTGCCAGTAGTATCTCCCCCAGGGGCACACGCCGCACAGATACGCAGTATTTT | CASSISPRGTRRTDTQYF
TRBJ1-2 | TRBV5-4 | . | TRBD1 | TGTGCCAGCAGCTTTACAGGGGCGAGAGATGGCTACACCTTC | CASSFTGARDGYTF
TRBJ2-7 | TRBV29-1 | . | . | TGCAGCGTTGTAGAAGGACACGCCCGTGGGCAGTACTTC | CSVVEGHARGQYF
TRBJ1-3 | TRBV11-2 | . | . | TGTGCCAGCATTGGGTGGAGACAGGAAAGGGGAAACACCATATATTTT | CASIGWRQERGNTIYF
TRBJ2-3 | TRBV29-1 | . | TRBD2 | TGCAGCGTTGTCGATAGCGGGGTCACAGATACGCAGTATTTT | CSVVDSGVTDTQYF
TRBJ1-2 | TRBV4-3 | once | TRBD1 | TGCGCCAGCAGCCCCCTTGTGACAGGGCTCTATGGCTACACCTTC | CASSPLVTGLYGYTF
TRBJ1-1 | TRBV6-5 | . | . | TGTGCCAGCAGTCAGGGGACTGAAGCTTTCTTT | CASSQGTEAFF
TRBJ2-3 | TRBV5-1 | . | . | TGCGCCAGCTATACCGGGACAACTAGCACAGATACGCAGTATTTT | CASYTGTTSTDTQYF
TRBJ2-1 | TRBV19 | . | . | TGTGCCAGTGGAAGAGCGCCAGGGGTTGAGCAGTTCTTC | CASGRAPGVEQFF
TRBJ1-2 | TRBV7-9 | . | TRBD1 | TGTGCCAGCAGCCGATCCATCTCAGGGGGCGGAAATGGCTACACCTTC | CASSRSISGGGNGYTF
TRBJ1-1 | TRBV11-2 | . | . | TGTGCCAGCAGCTTAGGTGGCATTGAAGCTTTCTTT | CASSLGGIEAFF
TRBJ2-2 | TRBV6-5 | . | TRBD1 | TGTGCCAGCAGGGGGACAGGGATAAGGACCGGGGAGCTGTTTTTT | CASRGTGIRTGELFF
TRBJ1-4 | TRBV6-2/TRBV6-3 | once | . | TGTGCCAGCAGTTCCTTCCGGGAGGACGAAAAACTGTTTTTT | CASSSFREDEKLFF
TRBJ1-5 | TRBV5-5 | . | . | TGTGCCAGCAGCTTGGGGTATCGGCGGACAGATAGCAATCAGCCCCAGCATTTT | CASSLGYRRTDSNQPQHF
TRBJ2-1 | TRBV27 | . | TRBD2 | TGTGCCAGCAGAGTAGCGGGGGGCTACAATGAGCAGTTCTTC | CASRVAGGYNEQFF
TRBJ1-1 | TRBV6-1 | . | TRBD1 | TGTGCCAGCAGTGAAGTAGGTTTGGGACAGAGTGAAGCTTTCTTT | CASSEVGLGQSEAFF
TRBJ2-7 | TRBV6-6 | . | . | TGTGCCAGCAGGCAGGGTTCCTACGAGCAGTACTTC | CASRQGSYEQYF
TRBJ1-1 | TRBV12-3/TRBV12-4 | . | . | TGTGCCAGCAGGCGACAATTGAACACTGAAGCTTTCTTT | CASRRQLNTEAFF
TRBJ1-2 | TRBV3-1/TRBV3-2 | once | . | TGTGCCAGCAGCCTCGTCGCAGCTGCTAGCTATGGCTACACCTTC | CASSLVAAASYGYTF
TRBJ2-2 | TRBV12-3/TRBV12-4 | . | TRBD2 | TGTGCCAGCAGCTTGGGGAGGGCCGGGGAGCTGTTTTTT | CASSLGRAGELFF
TRBJ1-5 | TRBV19 | . | TRBD1 | TGTGCCAGTAGTAATTCGGCGACAGGGGTCTTCCAGCCCCAGCATTTT | CASSNSATGVFQPQHF
TRBJ2-7 | TRBV6-5 | . | TRBD1 | TGTGCCAGCAGTTACTCGAGTAGGGGGCCCTACGAGCAGTACTTC | CASSYSSRGPYEQYF
TRBJ2-7 | TRBV27 | few | TRBD2 | TGTGCCAGCAGTTTAGTTAAGAGGGAGGGCGCCGAGCAGTACTTC | CASSLVKREGAEQYF
TRBJ2-1 | TRBV5-1 | . | TRBD1 | TGCGCCAGCAGCCCAGGACAGGGTACCTACAATGAGCAGTTCTTC | CASSPGQGTYNEQFF
TRBJ2-3 | TRBV2 | . | TRBD1 | TGTGCCAGCAAGTCCGGGACAGGGAGCACAGATACGCAGTATTTT | CASKSGTGSTDTQYF
TRBJ2-4 | TRBV6-5 | . | . | TGTGCCAGCAGTAGAGACAAGATGGACATTCAGTACTTC | CASSRDKMDIQYF
TRBJ2-7 | TRBV9 | . | TRBD2 | TGTGCCAGCAGCTCTACTAGCGGGGGCTTCTACGAGCAGTACTTC | CASSSTSGGFYEQYF
TRBJ2-5 | TRBV28 | . | TRBD1 | TGTGCCAGCAGAAGGGGGCGGGTGGAGACCCAGTACTTC | CASRRGRVETQYF
TRBJ1-2 | TRBV5-1 | . | TRBD1 | TGCGCCAGCAGCATGGACAGGGGGGTATATGGCTACACCTTC | CASSMDRGVYGYTF
TRBJ1-2 | TRBV29-1 | . | . | TGCAGCGTTGACAGGGTCTATGGCTACACCTTC | CSVDRVYGYTF
TRBJ1-4 | TRBV15 | few | TRBD1 | TGTGCCACCAGCAAAAGTTCCGGGACAGGGAATGAAAAACTGTTTTTT | CATSKSSGTGNEKLFF
TRBJ2-5 | TRBV20-1 | . | TRBD2 | TGCAGTGCTAGTTCAGGCGGGAGCCAAGAGACCCAGTACTTC | CSASSGGSQETQYF
TRBJ2-4 | TRBV7-9 | . | . | TGTGCCAGCGGTTACAGGGCTCAAAACATTCAGTACTTC | CASGYRAQNIQYF
TRBJ2-3 | TRBV19 | . | . | TGTGCCAGTAGTATCCGGGATACGCAGTATTTT | CASSIRDTQYF
TRBJ1-4 | TRBV18 | . | . | TGTGCCAGCTCACCAGGACTGGTTGCAACTAATGAAAAACTGTTTTTT | CASSPGLVATNEKLFF
TRBJ2-5 | TRBV6-5 | . | TRBD1 | TGTGCCAGCAGTTATGGGACAGGGACCATGAAGACCCAGTACTTC | CASSYGTGTMKTQYF
TRBJ2-3 | TRBV11-2 | once | TRBD2 | TGTGCCAGCAGCTTAGGCTGGGGGGGAAGCGCAGATACGCAGTATTTT | CASSLGWGGSADTQYF
TRBJ2-3 | TRBV11-3 | . | . | TGTGCCAGCAGCTTAGTGGCTCAGGCAAATACGCAGTATTTT | CASSLVAQANTQYF
TRBJ1-1 | TRBV19 | . | TRBD1 | TGTGCCAGTTCCCCGAGGGACAGAATCGCTGAAGCTTTCTTT | CASSPRDRIAEAFF
TRBJ2-1 | TRBV28 | . | . | TGTGCCAGCAGCCGCCCCCGGGTGGGGGGCTCCTACAATGAGCAGTTCTTC | CASSRPRVGGSYNEQFF
TRBJ1-1 | TRBV19 | . | TRBD1 | TGTGCCAGTAGGGTCTCAACCGGGACAGGGGCTGAAGCTTTCTTT | CASRVSTGTGAEAFF